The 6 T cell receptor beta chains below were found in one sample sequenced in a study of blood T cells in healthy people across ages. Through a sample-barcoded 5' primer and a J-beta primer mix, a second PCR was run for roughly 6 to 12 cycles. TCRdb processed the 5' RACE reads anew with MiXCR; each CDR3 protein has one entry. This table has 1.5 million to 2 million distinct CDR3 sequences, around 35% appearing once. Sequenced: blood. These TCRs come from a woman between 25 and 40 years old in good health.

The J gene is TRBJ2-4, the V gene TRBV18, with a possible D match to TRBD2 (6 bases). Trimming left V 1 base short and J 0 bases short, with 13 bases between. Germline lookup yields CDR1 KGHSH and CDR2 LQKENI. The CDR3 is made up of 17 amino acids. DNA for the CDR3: TGTGCCAGCTCACCACTGACTCAAGCGGGAGCCAAAAACATTCAGTACTTC. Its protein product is CASSPLTQAGAKNIQYF.

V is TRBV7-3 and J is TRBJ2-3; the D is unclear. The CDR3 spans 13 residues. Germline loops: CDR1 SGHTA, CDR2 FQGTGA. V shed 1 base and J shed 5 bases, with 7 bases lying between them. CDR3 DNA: TGTGCCAGCAGCTTAATGGGAAGAGATACGCAGTATTTT. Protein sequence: CASSLMGRDTQYF. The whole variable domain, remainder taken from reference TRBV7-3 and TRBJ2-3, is GAGVSQTPSNKVTEKGKYVELRCDPISGHTALYWYRQSLGQGPEFLIYFQGTGAADDSGLPNDRFFAVRPEGSVSTLKIQRTERGDSAVYLCASSLMGRDTQYFGPGTRLTVL.

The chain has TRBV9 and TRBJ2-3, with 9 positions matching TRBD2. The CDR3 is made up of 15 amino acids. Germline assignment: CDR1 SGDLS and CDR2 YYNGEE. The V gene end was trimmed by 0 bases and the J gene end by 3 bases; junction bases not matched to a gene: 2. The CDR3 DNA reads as TGTGCCAGCAGCGTAGAGCGGGGGGCGACAGATACGCAGTATTTT. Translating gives CASSVERGATDTQYF.

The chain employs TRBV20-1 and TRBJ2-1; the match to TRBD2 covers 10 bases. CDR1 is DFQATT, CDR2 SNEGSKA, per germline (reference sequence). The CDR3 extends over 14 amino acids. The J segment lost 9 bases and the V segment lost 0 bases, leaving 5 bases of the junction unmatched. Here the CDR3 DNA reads TGCAGTGCTAGAGAAGCGGGGGGGTTGCGTGAGCAGTTCTTC. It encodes CSAREAGGLREQFF.

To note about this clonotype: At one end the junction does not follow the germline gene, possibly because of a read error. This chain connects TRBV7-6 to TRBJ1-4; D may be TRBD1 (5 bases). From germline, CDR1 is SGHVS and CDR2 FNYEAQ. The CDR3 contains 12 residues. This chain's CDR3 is CASSLGGEKRFF. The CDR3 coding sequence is TGTGCCAGCAGCCTCGGGGGAGAAAAACGGTTTTTT.

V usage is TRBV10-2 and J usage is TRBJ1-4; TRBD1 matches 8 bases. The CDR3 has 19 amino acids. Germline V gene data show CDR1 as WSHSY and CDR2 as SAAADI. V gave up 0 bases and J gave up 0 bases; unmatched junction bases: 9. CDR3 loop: CASSESAGTGAPTNEKLFF. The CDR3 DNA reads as TGCGCCAGCAGTGAGTCCGCCGGGACAGGAGCCCCAACTAATGAAAAACTGTTTTTT.